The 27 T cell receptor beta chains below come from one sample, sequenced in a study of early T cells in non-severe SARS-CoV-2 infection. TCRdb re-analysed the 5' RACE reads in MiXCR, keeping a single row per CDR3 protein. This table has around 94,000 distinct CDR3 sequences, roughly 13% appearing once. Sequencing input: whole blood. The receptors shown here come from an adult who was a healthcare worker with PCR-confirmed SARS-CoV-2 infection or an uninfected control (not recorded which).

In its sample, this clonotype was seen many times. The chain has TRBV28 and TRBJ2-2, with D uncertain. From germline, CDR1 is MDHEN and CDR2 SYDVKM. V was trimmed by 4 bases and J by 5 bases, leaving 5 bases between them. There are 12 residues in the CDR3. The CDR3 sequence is CASSYVTGELFF. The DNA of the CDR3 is TGTGCCAGCAGTTACGTAACCGGGGAGCTGTTTTTT. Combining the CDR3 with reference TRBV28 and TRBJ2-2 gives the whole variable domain DVKVTQSSRYLVKRTGEKVFLECVQDMDHENMFWYRQDPGLGLRLIYFSYDVKMKEKGDIPEGYSVSREKKERFSLILESASTNQTSMYLCASSYVTGELFFGEGSRLTVL.

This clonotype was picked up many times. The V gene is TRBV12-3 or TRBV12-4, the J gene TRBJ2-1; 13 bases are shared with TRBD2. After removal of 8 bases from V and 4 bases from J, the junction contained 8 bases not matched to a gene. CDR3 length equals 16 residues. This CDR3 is CASRPILAGGYNEQFF. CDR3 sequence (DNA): TGTGCCAGCCGCCCCATACTAGCGGGGGGGTACAATGAGCAGTTCTTC.

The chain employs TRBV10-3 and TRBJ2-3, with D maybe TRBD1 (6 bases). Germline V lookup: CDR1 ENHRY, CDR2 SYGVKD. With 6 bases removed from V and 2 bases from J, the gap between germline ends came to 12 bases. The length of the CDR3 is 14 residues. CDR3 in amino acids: CAISTGTNTDTQYF. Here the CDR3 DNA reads TGTGCCATCAGCACCGGGACAAACACAGATACGCAGTATTTT.

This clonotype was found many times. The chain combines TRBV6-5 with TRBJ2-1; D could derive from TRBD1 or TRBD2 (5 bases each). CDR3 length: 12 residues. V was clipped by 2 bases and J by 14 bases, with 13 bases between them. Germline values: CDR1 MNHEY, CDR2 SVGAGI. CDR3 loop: CASSYGTGEKFF. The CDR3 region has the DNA TGTGCCAGCAGTTACGGGACCGGAGAGAAGTTCTTC.

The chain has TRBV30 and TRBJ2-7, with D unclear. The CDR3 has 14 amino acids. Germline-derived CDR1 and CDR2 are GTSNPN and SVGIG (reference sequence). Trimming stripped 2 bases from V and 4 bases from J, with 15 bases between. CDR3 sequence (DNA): TGTGCCTGGAGTCCTACGATCCTATCATACGAGCAGTACTTC. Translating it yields CAWSPTILSYEQYF.

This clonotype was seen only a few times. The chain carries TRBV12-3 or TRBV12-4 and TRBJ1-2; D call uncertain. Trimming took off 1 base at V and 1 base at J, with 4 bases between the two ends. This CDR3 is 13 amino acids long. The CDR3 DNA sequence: TGTGCCAGCAGTTTAGATATTAACTATGGCTACACCTTC. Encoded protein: CASSLDINYGYTF.

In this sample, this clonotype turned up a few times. The CDR3 sequence is CASARDFGANVLTF. The CDR3 nucleotides are TGTGCCAGCGCTAGGGATTTTGGGGCCAACGTCCTGACTTTC. J is TRBJ2-6 and V is TRBV28; no definite D call. The CDR3 sequence is 14 residues long. Germline assignment: CDR1 MDHEN and CDR2 SYDVKM. Trimming stripped 8 bases from V and 3 bases from J, with 11 bases between.

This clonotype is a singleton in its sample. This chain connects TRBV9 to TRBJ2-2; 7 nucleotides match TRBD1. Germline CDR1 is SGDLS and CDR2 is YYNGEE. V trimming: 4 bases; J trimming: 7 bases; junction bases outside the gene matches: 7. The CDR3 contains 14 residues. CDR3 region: CASSSERGRGELFF. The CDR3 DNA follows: TGTGCCAGCAGCTCAGAAAGGGGGCGCGGGGAGCTGTTTTTT.

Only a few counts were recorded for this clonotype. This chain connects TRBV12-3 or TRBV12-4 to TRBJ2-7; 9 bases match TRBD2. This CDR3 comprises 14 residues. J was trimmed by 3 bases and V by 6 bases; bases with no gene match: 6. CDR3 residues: CASSQAGGFYEQYF. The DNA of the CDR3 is TGTGCCAGCAGCCAAGCGGGAGGATTCTACGAGCAGTACTTC.

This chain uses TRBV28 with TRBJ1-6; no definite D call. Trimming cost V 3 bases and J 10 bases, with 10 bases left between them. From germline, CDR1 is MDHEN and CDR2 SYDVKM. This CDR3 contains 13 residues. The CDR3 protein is CASSLGIGSPLHF. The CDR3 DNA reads TGTGCCAGCAGTTTGGGGATCGGGTCACCCCTCCACTTT.

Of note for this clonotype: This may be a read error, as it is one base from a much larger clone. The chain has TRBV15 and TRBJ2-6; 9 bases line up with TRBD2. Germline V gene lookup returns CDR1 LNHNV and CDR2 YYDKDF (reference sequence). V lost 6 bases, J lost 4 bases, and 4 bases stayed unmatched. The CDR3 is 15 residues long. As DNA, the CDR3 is TGTGCCACCAGAAGCGGGACTAGCGGGGCCAACGTCCTGACTTTC. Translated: CATRSGTSGANVLTF.

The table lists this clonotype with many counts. CDR3 protein: CASSLSSGRTYNEQFF. The CDR3 region has the DNA TGTGCCAGCAGTTTATCTAGCGGGAGGACCTACAATGAGCAGTTCTTC. The chain couples TRBV27 to TRBJ2-1; 10 bases map to TRBD2. Trimming cost V 0 bases and J 2 bases; bases outside gene matches: 1. The CDR3 runs 16 residues. CDR1 is MNHEY, CDR2 SMNVEV, per germline (reference sequence).

CDR3 nucleotides: TGCAGCGCGCCTGAGGGGTTTAGCACAGATACGCAGTATTTT. Translating it yields CSAPEGFSTDTQYF. This chain connects TRBV20-1 to TRBJ2-3; perhaps D is TRBD1 or TRBD2 (5 bases each). CDR1 is DFQATT and CDR2 is SNEGSKA in the germline V gene (reference sequence). CDR3 length: 14 amino acids.

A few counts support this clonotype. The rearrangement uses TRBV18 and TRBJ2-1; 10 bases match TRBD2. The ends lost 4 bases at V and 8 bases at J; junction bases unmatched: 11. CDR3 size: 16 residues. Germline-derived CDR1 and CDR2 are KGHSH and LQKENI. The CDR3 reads CASSLSGTSVIHEQFF. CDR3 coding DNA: TGTGCCAGCTCACTCTCCGGGACTAGCGTTATCCATGAGCAGTTCTTC. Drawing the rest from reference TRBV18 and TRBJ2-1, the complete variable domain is NAGVMQNPRHLVRRRGQEARLRCSPMKGHSHVYWYRQLPEEGLKFMVYLQKENIIDESGMPKERFSAEFPKEGPSILRIQQVVRGDSAAYFCASSLSGTSVIHEQFFGPGTRLTVL.

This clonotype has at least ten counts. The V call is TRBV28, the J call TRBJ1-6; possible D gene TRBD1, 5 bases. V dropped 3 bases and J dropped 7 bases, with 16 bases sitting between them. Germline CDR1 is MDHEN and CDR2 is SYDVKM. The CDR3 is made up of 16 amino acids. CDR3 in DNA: TGTGCCAGCAGTTTTAGTAGGGGCGGCTTAAATTCACCCCTCCACTTT. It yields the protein CASSFSRGGLNSPLHF.

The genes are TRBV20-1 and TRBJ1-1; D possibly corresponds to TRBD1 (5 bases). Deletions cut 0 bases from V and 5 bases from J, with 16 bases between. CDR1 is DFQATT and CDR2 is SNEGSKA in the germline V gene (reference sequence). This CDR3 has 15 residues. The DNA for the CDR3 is TGCAGTGCTAGAGATGGGAGGGGAGGAGGGACTGAAGCTTTCTTT. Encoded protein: CSARDGRGGGTEAFF.

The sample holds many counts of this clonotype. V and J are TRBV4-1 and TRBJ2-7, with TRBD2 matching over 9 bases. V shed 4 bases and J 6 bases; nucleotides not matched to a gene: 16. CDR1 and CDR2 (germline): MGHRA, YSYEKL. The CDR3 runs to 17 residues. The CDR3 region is CASSPSSGTGERGEQYF. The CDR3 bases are TGCGCCAGCAGCCCTTCTAGCGGGACGGGGGAAAGGGGCGAGCAGTACTTC.

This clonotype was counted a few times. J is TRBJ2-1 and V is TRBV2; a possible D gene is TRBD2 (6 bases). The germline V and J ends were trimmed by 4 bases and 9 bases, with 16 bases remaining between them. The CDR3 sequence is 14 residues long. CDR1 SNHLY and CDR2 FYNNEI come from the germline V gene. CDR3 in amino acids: CASSAYDGGGEQFF. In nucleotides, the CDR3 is TGTGCCAGCAGTGCATACGACGGGGGTGGTGAGCAGTTCTTC.

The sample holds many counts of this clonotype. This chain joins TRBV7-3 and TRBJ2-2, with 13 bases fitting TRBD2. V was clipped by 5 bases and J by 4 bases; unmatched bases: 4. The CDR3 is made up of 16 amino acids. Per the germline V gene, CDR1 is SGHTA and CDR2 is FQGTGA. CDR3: CASSPGLAGVTGELFF. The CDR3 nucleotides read TGTGCCAGCAGCCCAGGACTAGCGGGAGTCACCGGGGAGCTGTTTTTT.

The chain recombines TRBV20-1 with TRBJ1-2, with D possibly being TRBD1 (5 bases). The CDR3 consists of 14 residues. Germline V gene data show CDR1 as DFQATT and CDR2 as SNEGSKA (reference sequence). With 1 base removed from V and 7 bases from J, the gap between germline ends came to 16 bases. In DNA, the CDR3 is TGCAGTGCTAGAGGTCCCAGGGACGGAACTGGCTACACCTTC. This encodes CSARGPRDGTGYTF.

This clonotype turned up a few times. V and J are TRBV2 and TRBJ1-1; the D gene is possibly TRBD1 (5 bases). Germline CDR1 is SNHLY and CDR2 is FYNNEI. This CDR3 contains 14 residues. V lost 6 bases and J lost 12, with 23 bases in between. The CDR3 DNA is TGTGCCAGCAGAGCAGAAAGGGACTCATTGTCGACTTTCTTT. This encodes CASRAERDSLSTFF.

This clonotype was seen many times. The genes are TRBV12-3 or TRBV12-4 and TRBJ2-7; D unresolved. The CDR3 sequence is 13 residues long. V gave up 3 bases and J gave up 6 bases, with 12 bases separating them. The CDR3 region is CASSFGPKGEQYF. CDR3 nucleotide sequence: TGTGCCAGCAGTTTTGGACCCAAGGGCGAGCAGTACTTC.

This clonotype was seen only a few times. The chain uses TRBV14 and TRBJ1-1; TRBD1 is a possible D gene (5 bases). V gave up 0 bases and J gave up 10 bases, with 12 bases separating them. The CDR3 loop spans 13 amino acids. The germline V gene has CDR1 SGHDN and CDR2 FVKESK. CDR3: CASSQDRGRSAFF. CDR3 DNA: TGTGCCAGCAGCCAAGATAGGGGCAGGTCAGCTTTCTTT. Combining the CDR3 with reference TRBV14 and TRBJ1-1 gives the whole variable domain EAGVTQFPSHSVIEKGQTVTLRCDPISGHDNLYWYRRVMGKEIKFLLHFVKESKQDESGMPNNRFLAERTGGTYSTLKVQPAELEDSGVYFCASSQDRGRSAFFGQGTRLTVV.

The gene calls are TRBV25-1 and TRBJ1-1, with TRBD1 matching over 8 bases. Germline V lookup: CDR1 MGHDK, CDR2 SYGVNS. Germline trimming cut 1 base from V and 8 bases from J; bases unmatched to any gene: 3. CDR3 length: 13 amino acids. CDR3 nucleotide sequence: TGTGCCAGCAGTGAATCAGGGGGCTTGGAAGCTTTCTTT. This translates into CASSESGGLEAFF.

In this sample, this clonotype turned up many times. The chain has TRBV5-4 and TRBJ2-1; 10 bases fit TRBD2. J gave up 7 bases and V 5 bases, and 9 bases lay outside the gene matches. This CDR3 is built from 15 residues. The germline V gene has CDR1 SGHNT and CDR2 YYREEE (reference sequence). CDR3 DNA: TGTGCCAGCAGACTTCTAGCGGGAGCGTCAAATGAGCAGTTCTTC. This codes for CASRLLAGASNEQFF.

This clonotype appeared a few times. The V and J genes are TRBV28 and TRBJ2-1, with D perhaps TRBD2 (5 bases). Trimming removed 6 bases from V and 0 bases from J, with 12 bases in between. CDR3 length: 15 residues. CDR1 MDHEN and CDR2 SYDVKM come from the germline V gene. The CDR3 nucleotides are TGTGCCAGCAGCCGCGCACGGGACTCCTACAATGAGCAGTTCTTC. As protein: CASSRARDSYNEQFF.

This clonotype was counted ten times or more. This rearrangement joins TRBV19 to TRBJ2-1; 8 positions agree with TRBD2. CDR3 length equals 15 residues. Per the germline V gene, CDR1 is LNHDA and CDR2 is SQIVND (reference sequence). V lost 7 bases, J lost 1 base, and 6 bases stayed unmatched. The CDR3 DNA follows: TGTGCCAGTACCTCACTAGCGGAGTCCTACAATGAGCAGTTCTTC. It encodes CASTSLAESYNEQFF.